This T cell receptor (beta chain) was sequenced during a study of blood T cell repertoires in COVID-19. Trimming removed 0 bases from V and 0 bases from J, with 9 bases in between. This CDR3 region has 15 residues. The germline V gene has CDR1 SGHRS and CDR2 YFSETQ. TCRdb's copy holds only in-frame clones and misses some; the assay was immunoSEQ multiplex PCR. This table has some 140,000 clones, about four fifths appearing once. The sample taken for sequencing was peripheral blood. The genes are TRBV5-1 and TRBJ2-5; tentatively, D is TRBD1 (5 bases). This TCR came from a man in his 60s with acute or convalescent COVID-19. CDR3 sequence reads: CASSLEGRDQETQYF. The CDR3 DNA sequence: TGCGCCAGCAGCTTGGAAGGCAGGGACCAAGAGACCCAGTACTTC.